The rows below give T cell receptor beta chains drawn from one sample of a study of Graves' ophthalmopathy and Graves' hyperthyroidism. MiXCR, run by TCRdb on the multiplex PCR reads, gives a single entry per CDR3 protein. The sample gives nearly 400,000 distinct CDR3 sequences, approximately 16% of which show up once; 1.5% to 2% is in the top ten. Sequences were obtained from peripheral blood. The receptors derive from a woman under 30 with Graves' ophthalmopathy. CDR3s leave out the opening cysteine and the closing phenylalanine or tryptophan. Each record gives: J gene, V gene, clone size, CDR3 protein. Size tells how often a clone was seen (once, few, many) or the class of an expanded clone, and some rows leave it out.

J: TRBJ2-5; V: TRBV11-2; size: many; CDR3: ASGLQARQETQY
J: TRBJ1-5; V: TRBV6-1; size: few; CDR3: ASSEAAGRPQH
J: TRBJ2-5; V: TRBV24-1; size: many; CDR3: ATRDPERETRY
J: TRBJ1-2; V: TRBV2; size: many; CDR3: ASSVSEGGYT
J: TRBJ2-7; V: TRBV28; size: many; CDR3: ASRTQGIGLYEQY
J: TRBJ1-2; V: TRBV6-5; size: many; CDR3: ASRQNRAQNYGYT
J: TRBJ2-5; V: TRBV28; size: many; CDR3: ASSLSLLAGDQETQY
J: TRBJ1-1; V: TRBV9; size: many; CDR3: ASSVAGGTTEAF
J: TRBJ2-7; V: TRBV28; size: many; CDR3: ASLDSTYEQY
J: TRBJ1-1; V: TRBV29-1; size: many; CDR3: SAQDVGEAF
J: TRBJ1-6; V: TRBV6-1; size: .; CDR3: ASSQTGTARNSPLH
J: TRBJ1-1; V: TRBV12-3/TRBV12-4; size: many; CDR3: ASTPGRPGTEAF
J: TRBJ2-5; V: TRBV12-3/TRBV12-4; size: .; CDR3: ASSTARVGTQY
J: TRBJ2-7; V: TRBV19; size: many; CDR3: ASSTGGYEQY
J: TRBJ1-1; V: TRBV11-2; size: .; CDR3: ASSSIKNTEAF
J: TRBJ2-5; V: TRBV29-1; size: many; CDR3: SVGTGQETQY
J: TRBJ1-6; V: TRBV20-1; size: many; CDR3: SAVADRNNSPLH
J: TRBJ2-5; V: TRBV6-2/TRBV6-3; size: many; CDR3: ASSTPEAQETQY
J: TRBJ1-5; V: TRBV30; size: many; CDR3: AYSGQVHQPQH
J: TRBJ1-1; V: TRBV6-2/TRBV6-3; size: many; CDR3: ASSYVENTEAF
J: TRBJ2-7; V: TRBV12-3/TRBV12-4; size: few; CDR3: ASSPRGRPDAYEQY
J: TRBJ1-5; V: TRBV20-1; size: many; CDR3: SAALELAERSNQPQH
J: TRBJ2-7; V: TRBV11-2; size: many; CDR3: ASSQLGQGAYEQY
J: TRBJ1-6; V: TRBV11-2; size: .; CDR3: ASARDRGSPLH
J: TRBJ1-5; V: TRBV28; size: many; CDR3: ASSYRGLGRPQH
J: TRBJ1-3; V: TRBV30; size: many; CDR3: AWTSLAAGNTIY
J: TRBJ1-1; V: TRBV5-1; size: .; CDR3: ASSLAGTGARTEAF
J: TRBJ2-7; V: TRBV6-5; size: many; CDR3: ASSLRTSNYEQY
J: TRBJ1-1; V: TRBV12-3/TRBV12-4; size: many; CDR3: ASSLISGPHTEAF
J: TRBJ1-1; V: TRBV11-3; size: many; CDR3: ASSLGAGLNTEAF
J: TRBJ1-1; V: TRBV5-1; size: many; CDR3: ASSLRPVGIMNTEAF